The 10 T cell receptor beta chains reported below all come from one sample, sequenced in a study of T cells after yellow fever vaccination. TCRdb re-called the 5' RACE reads with MiXCR, one entry per CDR3 protein. The repertoire consists of fewer than 650,000 distinct CDR3 sequences, with roughly a fifth occurring once and the leading ten covering roughly 16%. This material consisted of PBMCs, taken approximately 22 days after the first yellow fever vaccination. The receptors come from a man younger than 35 who received the YFV17D yellow fever vaccine.

The genes are TRBV27 and TRBJ1-3; possibly TRBD1 for D (5 bases). The CDR3 is 16 residues long. Germline CDR1 is MNHEY and CDR2 is SMNVEV (reference sequence). V was cut by 5 bases and J by 0 bases, with 14 bases left in between. CDR3 in amino acids: CASSPMTASSGNTIYF. The CDR3 region has the DNA TGTGCCAGCAGTCCTATGACAGCCAGCTCTGGAAACACCATATATTTT.

The chain recombines TRBV4-1 with TRBJ2-1; 7 bases are a match to TRBD1. V dropped 6 bases and J dropped 7; count of bases not matched to a gene: 12. CDR3 length equals 15 residues. Per germline, CDR1 MGHRA and CDR2 YSYEKL. CDR3 DNA sequence: TGCGCCAGCAGATTAACAGGGGACGTTGGGAATGAGCAGTTCTTC. Its protein product is CASRLTGDVGNEQFF.

This clonotype was counted a few times. The rearrangement links TRBV18 to TRBJ2-5, with D possibly called TRBD1 or TRBD2 (5 bases each). CDR1 KGHSH and CDR2 LQKENI come from the germline V gene. The CDR3 sequence is 15 residues long. Trimming took 0 bases from V and 5 from J, leaving 13 bases between them. The CDR3 region is CASSPPSGRRETQYF. The CDR3 bases are TGTGCCAGCTCACCACCGTCGGGGCGGAGGGAGACCCAGTACTTC.

The chain couples TRBV4-1 to TRBJ1-2; TRBD1 agrees at 8 bases. V trimming: 1 base; J trimming: 6 bases; junction bases outside the gene matches: 13. Per the germline V gene, CDR1 is MGHRA and CDR2 is YSYEKL. This CDR3 spans 17 amino acids. CDR3 DNA: TGCGCCAGCAGCCAAGTCCCCGTCCAGGCAGGGGGCGATGGCTACACCTTC. Protein sequence: CASSQVPVQAGGDGYTF.

The gene calls are TRBV6-2 or TRBV6-3 and TRBJ2-2; D gene unclear. From germline, CDR1 is MNHEY and CDR2 SVGEGT. This CDR3 contains 12 residues. The ends were cut back, 7 bases at V and 3 bases at J, with 6 bases in the middle. For the CDR3, the DNA is TGTGCCAGCACCGCCTACACCGGGGAGCTGTTTTTT. It yields the protein CASTAYTGELFF.

The table lists this clonotype with many counts. The gene calls are TRBV20-1 and TRBJ2-1; 13 positions agree with TRBD2. With 6 bases clipped from V and 15 bases from J, the junction kept 14 bases outside the gene matches. In germline, CDR1 is DFQATT, CDR2 SNEGSKA (reference sequence). The CDR3 has 14 amino acids. The CDR3 DNA follows: TGCAGTGCCTCCGGGACTAGCGGGGTCGTGGGACTGTTCTTC. Its translation is CSASGTSGVVGLFF.

The rearrangement uses TRBV7-2 and TRBJ2-2; 7 bases fit TRBD1. Germline V CDR1 and CDR2: SGHTA, FQGNSA. The CDR3 loop spans 14 amino acids. Trimming cost V 6 bases and J 6 bases; bases outside gene matches: 7. The CDR3 here is CASSGQVGSGELFF. The CDR3 DNA follows: TGTGCCAGCAGTGGACAGGTGGGATCCGGGGAGCTGTTTTTT.

This chain uses TRBV4-2 with TRBJ2-1, with 10 bases fitting TRBD2. V dropped 0 bases and J dropped 8; count of bases not matched to a gene: 7. Germline V gives CDR1 LGHNA, CDR2 YNFKEQ. CDR3 length: 16 amino acids. The CDR3 is CASSQEEAGGPDEQFF. Written as DNA, the CDR3 is TGTGCCAGCAGCCAAGAAGAAGCGGGGGGGCCGGATGAGCAGTTCTTC.

This chain links TRBV10-3 with TRBJ1-2; 7 bases are a match to TRBD1. The CDR3 length is 16 residues. The germline gives CDR1 ENHRY, CDR2 SYGVKD. Unmatched junction bases numbered 9, after V lost 5 bases and J lost 0 bases. CDR3 bases: TGTGCCATCAGTCAGGTTCCGGGACAGACTAACTATGGCTACACCTTC. This gives the protein CAISQVPGQTNYGYTF.

J is TRBJ1-1 and V is TRBV7-9, with D perhaps TRBD1 (5 bases). In germline, CDR1 is SEHNR, CDR2 FQNEAQ (reference sequence). The CDR3 is 14 amino acids. V dropped 5 bases and J dropped 0 bases, with 10 bases sitting between them. The DNA for the CDR3 is TGTGCCAGCAGCCGTCCCAGGGTGAACACTGAAGCTTTCTTT. It is translated as CASSRPRVNTEAFF.